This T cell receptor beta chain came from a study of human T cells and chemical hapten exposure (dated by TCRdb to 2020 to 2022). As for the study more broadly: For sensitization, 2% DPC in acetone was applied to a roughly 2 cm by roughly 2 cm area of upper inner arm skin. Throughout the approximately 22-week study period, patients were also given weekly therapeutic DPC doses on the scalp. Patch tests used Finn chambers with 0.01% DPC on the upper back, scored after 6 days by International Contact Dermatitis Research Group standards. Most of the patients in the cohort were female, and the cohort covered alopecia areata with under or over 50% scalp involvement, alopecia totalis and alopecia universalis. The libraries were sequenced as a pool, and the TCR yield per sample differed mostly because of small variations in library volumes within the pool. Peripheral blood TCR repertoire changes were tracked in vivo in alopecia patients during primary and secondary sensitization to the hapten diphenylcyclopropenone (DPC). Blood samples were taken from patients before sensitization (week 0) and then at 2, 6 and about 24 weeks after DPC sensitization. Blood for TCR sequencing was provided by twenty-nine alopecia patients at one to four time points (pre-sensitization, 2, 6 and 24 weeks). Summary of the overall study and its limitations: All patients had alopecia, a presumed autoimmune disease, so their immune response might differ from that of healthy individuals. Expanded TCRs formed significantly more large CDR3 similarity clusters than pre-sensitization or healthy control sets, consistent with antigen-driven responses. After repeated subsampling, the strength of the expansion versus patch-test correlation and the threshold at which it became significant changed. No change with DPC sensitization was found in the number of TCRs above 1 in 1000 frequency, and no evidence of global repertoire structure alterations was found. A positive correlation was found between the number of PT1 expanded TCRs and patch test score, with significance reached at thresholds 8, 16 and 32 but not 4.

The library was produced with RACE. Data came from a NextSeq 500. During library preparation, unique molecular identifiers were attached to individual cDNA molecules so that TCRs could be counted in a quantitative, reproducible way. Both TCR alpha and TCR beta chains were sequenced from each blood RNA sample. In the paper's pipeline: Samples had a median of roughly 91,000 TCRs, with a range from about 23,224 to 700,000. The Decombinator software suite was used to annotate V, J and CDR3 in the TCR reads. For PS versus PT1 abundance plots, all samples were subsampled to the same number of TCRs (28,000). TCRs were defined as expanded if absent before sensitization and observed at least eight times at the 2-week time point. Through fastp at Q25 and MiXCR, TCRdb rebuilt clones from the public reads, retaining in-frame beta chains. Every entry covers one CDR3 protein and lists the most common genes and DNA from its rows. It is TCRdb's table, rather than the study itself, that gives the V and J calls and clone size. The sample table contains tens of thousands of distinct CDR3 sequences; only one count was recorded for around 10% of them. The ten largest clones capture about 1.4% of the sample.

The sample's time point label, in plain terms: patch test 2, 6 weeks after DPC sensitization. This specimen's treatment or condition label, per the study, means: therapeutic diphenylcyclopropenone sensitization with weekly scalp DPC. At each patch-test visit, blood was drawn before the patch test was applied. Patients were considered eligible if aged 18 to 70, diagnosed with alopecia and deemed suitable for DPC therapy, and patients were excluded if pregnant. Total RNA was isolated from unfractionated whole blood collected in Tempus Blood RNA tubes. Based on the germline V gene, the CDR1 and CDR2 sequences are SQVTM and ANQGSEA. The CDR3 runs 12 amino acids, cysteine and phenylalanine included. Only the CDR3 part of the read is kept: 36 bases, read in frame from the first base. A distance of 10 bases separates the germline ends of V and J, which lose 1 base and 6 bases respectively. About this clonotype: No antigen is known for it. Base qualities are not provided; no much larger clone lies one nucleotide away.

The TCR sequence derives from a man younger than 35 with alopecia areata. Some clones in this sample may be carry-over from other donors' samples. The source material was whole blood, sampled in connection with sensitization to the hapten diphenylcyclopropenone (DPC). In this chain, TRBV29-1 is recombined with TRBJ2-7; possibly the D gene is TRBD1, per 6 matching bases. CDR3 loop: CSVEVNRAEQYF. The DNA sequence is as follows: TGCAGCGTTGAAGTAAACAGGGCCGAGCAGTACTTC.